The 27 T cell receptor beta chains in this list originate from one sample, sequenced in a study of blood T cell repertoires in COVID-19 (dated by TCRdb to about 2020). Receptor libraries were prepared by the immunoSEQ multiplex PCR assay. TCRdb took this table from immuneACCESS and kept in-frame rearrangements with V and J called. Such tables lack part of the clones; where checked against another copy, unresolved V genes explain under half of the gap, and the rest is unexplained. The sample table lists about 140,000 clones, approximately 80% of them with a count of one. The top ten clonotypes cover around 1.8% of the sample. The sample consisted of peripheral blood. The origin of the receptors is an older woman with acute or convalescent COVID-19.

The chain couples TRBV2 to TRBJ1-3; no definite D call. V shed 7 bases and J shed 0 bases, with 7 bases lying between them. The CDR3 length is 13 residues. From germline, CDR1 is SNHLY and CDR2 FYNNEI. CDR3 residues: CASTTLSGNTIYF. CDR3 DNA sequence: TGTGCCAGCACCACTCTCTCTGGAAACACCATATATTTT.

The V call is TRBV27, the J call TRBJ2-1; 9 nucleotides line up with TRBD2. This CDR3 comprises 15 residues. V was pared by 5 bases and J by 8 bases, with 10 bases of the junction left unmatched. Per the germline V gene, CDR1 is MNHEY and CDR2 is SMNVEV (reference sequence). The CDR3, as DNA: TGTGCCAGCAGTACCTCAGGCGGGAGGGTGGATGAGCAGTTCTTC. Residues: CASSTSGGRVDEQFF.

The chain links TRBV5-1 to TRBJ2-7, with D tentatively TRBD2 (5 bases). V shed 0 bases and J shed 7 bases, with 11 bases lying between them. From germline, CDR1 is SGHRS and CDR2 YFSETQ. The CDR3 has 13 residues. The CDR3 sequence: CASSLGLTREQYF. The CDR3 nucleotides are TGCGCCAGCAGCTTGGGACTCACTAGAGAGCAGTACTTC.

The chain combines TRBV29-1 with TRBJ1-2; D is perhaps TRBD1 (6 bases). V was cut by 6 bases and J by 4 bases, with 18 bases left in between. From germline, CDR1 is SQVTM and CDR2 ANQGSEA. This CDR3 comprises 14 residues. CDR3 protein: CSVKLQGGSYGYTF. For the CDR3, the DNA is TGCAGCGTCAAGTTACAGGGCGGTAGCTATGGCTACACCTTC. Full variable domain (outside the CDR3, taken from reference TRBV29-1 and TRBJ1-2): SAVISQKPSRDICQRGTSLTIQCQVDSQVTMMFWYRQQPGQSLTLIATANQGSEATYESGFVIDKFPISRPNLTFSTLTVSNMSPEDSSIYLCSVKLQGGSYGYTFGSGTRLTVV.

The chain uses TRBV6-6 and TRBJ2-7; no firm D call. The CDR3 totals 12 residues. The germline CDR1 and CDR2 sequences are MNHNY and SVGAGI (reference sequence). V lost 7 bases and J 2 bases, leaving 9 bases between the germline ends. The DNA for the CDR3 is TGTGCCAGCAAAGACGGAGCCTACGAGCAGTACTTC. Protein sequence: CASKDGAYEQYF.

This chain joins TRBV14 and TRBJ1-2, with TRBD1 as a possible D gene (5 bases). The V end was cut by 1 base, the J end by 7 bases, with 16 bases between. The CDR3 is 15 residues long. CDR1 and CDR2 from the germline V gene are SGHDN and FVKESK. CDR3 bases: TGTGCCAGCAGCCAAGCATCAAGGGGAAGGAGTGGCTACACCTTC. Translated: CASSQASRGRSGYTF.

The rearrangement joins TRBV7-8 to TRBJ1-2; D is perhaps TRBD1 (5 bases). Germline V CDR1 and CDR2: SGHVS, FQNEAQ. The CDR3 has 13 residues. Trimming pared 5 bases from V and 1 base from J, leaving 8 bases between. The CDR3 is CASSPDSNYGYTF. In DNA, the CDR3 is TGTGCCAGCAGCCCCGACAGTAACTATGGCTACACCTTC. The full variable domain, rest sourced from reference TRBV7-8 and TRBJ1-2, is GAGVSQSPRYKVAKRGQDVALRCDPISGHVSLFWYQQALGQGPEFLTYFQNEAQLDKSGLPSDRFFAERPEGSVSTLKIQRTQQEDSAVYLCASSPDSNYGYTFGSGTRLTVV.

The chain has TRBV5-1 and TRBJ2-7; 11 nucleotides match TRBD1. Looked up from germline, CDR1 is SGHRS and CDR2 is YFSETQ. The length of the CDR3 is 14 residues. The ends lost 8 bases at V and 3 bases at J; junction bases unmatched: 7. The CDR3 sequence is CASNLGTGGYEQYF. CDR3 nucleotide sequence: TGCGCCAGTAACCTCGGGACAGGGGGCTACGAGCAGTACTTC. Variable domain in full (rest from reference TRBV5-1 and TRBJ2-7): KAGVTQTPRYLIKTRGQQVTLSCSPISGHRSVSWYQQTPGQGLQFLFEYFSETQRNKGNFPGRFSGRQFSNSRSEMNVSTLELGDSALYLCASNLGTGGYEQYFGPGTRLTVT.

This chain links TRBV2 with TRBJ2-7, with a weak D call TRBD2 (6 bases). Trimming shortened V by 6 bases and J by 0 bases, and 12 bases separated the two germline ends. CDR1 and CDR2 from the germline V gene are SNHLY and FYNNEI. The CDR3 is made up of 14 amino acids. The CDR3 nucleotides read TGTGCCAGCAGGGGGGGACTGACCTCCTACGAGCAGTACTTC. Protein sequence: CASRGGLTSYEQYF.

The chain combines TRBV7-9 with TRBJ1-1; 7 bases match TRBD1. CDR1 is SEHNR and CDR2 is FQNEAQ in the germline V gene (reference sequence). The CDR3 is 12 residues long. V lost 4 bases to trimming and J lost 4 bases; unmatched junction nucleotides: 0. CDR3 DNA: TGTGCCAGCAGCTACAGGGGCACTGAAGCTTTCTTT. It yields the protein CASSYRGTEAFF.

The gene calls are TRBV10-1 and TRBJ2-6; D is undetermined. The ends were cut back, 8 bases at V and 5 bases at J, with 10 bases in the middle. The length of the CDR3 is 13 residues. Germline V gene lookup returns CDR1 WNHNN and CDR2 SYGVQD (reference sequence). The CDR3 DNA reads TGCGCCAGCTCCTTTGGCAGGGCCAACGTCCTGACTTTC. It yields the protein CASSFGRANVLTF.

The chain uses TRBV3-1 (or the pseudogene TRBV3-2) and TRBJ2-5; D is uncertain. CDR1 is LGHDT and CDR2 is YNNKEL in the germline V gene (reference sequence). This CDR3 is built from 11 residues. V lost 4 bases and J lost 3, with 3 bases in between. The CDR3 sequence is CASSLEETQYF. CDR3 DNA: TGTGCCAGCAGCCTCGAAGAGACCCAGTACTTC.

This clone has a handful of counts. This chain uses TRBV12-3 or TRBV12-4 with TRBJ2-7; TRBD2 might be the D (6 bases). V lost 2 bases, J lost 7 bases, and 9 bases lay in between. The CDR3 totals 12 residues. DNA for the CDR3: TGTGCCAGCAGTTTACTAGCGTTGGAGCAGTACTTC. It yields the protein CASSLLALEQYF.

This clone was detected once. This chain connects TRBV10-3 to TRBJ2-5, with D tentatively TRBD2 (5 bases). Trimming shortened V by 1 base and J by 7 bases, and 13 bases separated the two germline ends. The germline CDR1 and CDR2 sequences are ENHRY and SYGVKD. This CDR3 comprises 14 residues. The CDR3 region has the DNA TGTGCCATCAGTGAGTTTGGGGAGCTTGGGACCCAGTACTTC. Encoded protein: CAISEFGELGTQYF.

V gene TRBV12-3 or TRBV12-4 combines with J gene TRBJ1-1; a possible D gene is TRBD1 (6 bases). This CDR3 spans 11 amino acids. V lost 6 bases and J lost 8, with 10 bases in between. This chain's CDR3 is CASRHREEAFF. In DNA form, the CDR3 reads TGTGCCAGCAGACACAGGGAGGAAGCTTTCTTT.

V and J are TRBV7-9 and TRBJ2-7; 11 bases align to TRBD2. V shed 5 bases and J 2 bases; nucleotides not matched to a gene: 8. CDR1 and CDR2 (germline): SEHNR, FQNEAQ (reference sequence). This CDR3 is 16 amino acids long. CDR3 sequence reads: CASSALLAGATYEQYF. Written as DNA, the CDR3 is TGTGCCAGCAGCGCCCTACTAGCGGGAGCAACCTACGAGCAGTACTTC.

V and J are TRBV27 and TRBJ2-1; TRBD2 aligns across 8 bases. This CDR3 has 16 amino acids. After removal of 4 bases from V and 9 bases from J, the junction contained 14 bases not matched to a gene. Germline CDR1 is MNHEY and CDR2 is SMNVEV (reference sequence). The CDR3 DNA reads as TGTGCCAGCAGTTCACTTTGGGCGGGAGGCGGGAGTGAGCAGTTCTTC. It translates to CASSSLWAGGGSEQFF.

The rearrangement links TRBV5-6 to TRBJ1-3; the D gene is possibly TRBD1 (6 bases). The germline V gene encodes CDR1 SGHDT and CDR2 YYEEEE. The CDR3 runs to 14 residues. The V end was cut by 5 bases, the J end by 2 bases, with 11 bases between. CDR3 sequence (DNA): TGTGCCAGCAGGCCCGGGACAACTGGAAACACCATATATTTT. Translating gives CASRPGTTGNTIYF.

The chain joins TRBV12-3 or TRBV12-4 to TRBJ2-1; D unresolved. Trimming removed 4 bases from V and 5 bases from J, with 9 bases in between. CDR3 length: 13 residues. The CDR3 DNA reads TGTGCCAGCAGTTGGCCCCCTGACAATGAGCAGTTCTTC. Amino acids: CASSWPPDNEQFF.

This clone was observed a few times. The chain couples TRBV7-9 to TRBJ2-1, with 12 positions matching TRBD2. The V gene's germline CDR1 is SEHNR and CDR2 FQNEAQ (reference sequence). The CDR3 length is 16 residues. V shed 4 bases, J shed 7 bases, and the junction held 8 bases outside the gene matches. This CDR3 reads CASSSLTSGRWNEQFF. The CDR3 DNA sequence: TGTGCCAGCAGCTCCCTGACTAGCGGGAGATGGAATGAGCAGTTCTTC.

The chain employs TRBV28 and TRBJ2-1; D is possibly TRBD2 (6 bases). Germline-derived CDR1 and CDR2 are MDHEN and SYDVKM. This CDR3 is built from 16 residues. The V end lost 5 bases, the J end lost 4 bases, and 18 bases lay between the germline ends. For the CDR3, the DNA is TGTGCCAGCAGTCCCCCCAGGCCGGGGAGGTACAATGAGCAGTTCTTC. It translates to CASSPPRPGRYNEQFF.

This chain connects TRBV9 to TRBJ1-1; maybe TRBD1 (5 bases). Per germline, CDR1 SGDLS and CDR2 YYNGEE. V was cut by 4 bases and J by 1 base, with 8 bases left in between. This CDR3 spans 13 amino acids. DNA for the CDR3: TGTGCCAGCAGCTGGGGCAGGAACACTGAAGCTTTCTTT. This encodes CASSWGRNTEAFF.

This clone appeared a single time. The chain recombines TRBV5-1 with TRBJ2-3, with 7 bases matching TRBD2. Per the germline V gene, CDR1 is SGHRS and CDR2 is YFSETQ. Losses at the gene ends were 2 bases for V and 2 bases for J; bases not matched to a gene: 8. This CDR3 is 16 amino acids long. The CDR3 spells CASSFATGRFTDTQYF. The CDR3 nucleotides are TGCGCCAGCAGCTTCGCTACCGGGAGGTTCACAGATACGCAGTATTTT.

The CDR3, as DNA: TGCAGCGTTTGGACATATAACACTGAAGCTTTCTTT. It translates to CSVWTYNTEAFF. The chain combines TRBV29-1 with TRBJ1-1; tentatively, D is TRBD1 (5 bases). Trimming removed 5 bases from V and 2 bases from J, with 9 bases in between. The germline CDR1 and CDR2 sequences are SQVTM and ANQGSEA. The CDR3 has 12 residues.

The chain has TRBV5-4 and TRBJ1-4; D is perhaps TRBD1 (6 bases). The CDR3 is 14 residues long. The V end lost 4 bases, the J end lost 8 bases, and 15 bases lay between the germline ends. The germline gives CDR1 SGHNT, CDR2 YYREEE (reference sequence). The CDR3 DNA reads TGTGCCAGCAGCCTCCTGGACAGTCCCGAAAAACTGTTTTTT. Protein sequence: CASSLLDSPEKLFF.

V is TRBV6-5 and J is TRBJ2-7; D call uncertain. Between the trimmed V and J ends, which lost 0 bases and 4 bases, there was a span of 13 bases. Germline V lookup: CDR1 MNHEY, CDR2 SVGAGI. The CDR3 loop spans 15 amino acids. The CDR3 loop is CASSYSRSSSYEQYF. CDR3 nucleotide sequence: TGTGCCAGCAGTTACTCGAGGTCGTCCTCTTACGAGCAGTACTTC.

The chain recombines TRBV3-1 (or the pseudogene TRBV3-2) with TRBJ2-2, with 9 nucleotides matching TRBD2. The CDR3 runs to 16 residues. J gave up 1 base and V 2 bases, and 2 bases lay outside the gene matches. The germline gives CDR1 LGHDT, CDR2 YNNKEL (reference sequence). The CDR3 is CASSQLAGLNTGELFF. The CDR3, as DNA: TGTGCCAGCAGCCAACTAGCGGGGCTGAACACCGGGGAGCTGTTTTTT.